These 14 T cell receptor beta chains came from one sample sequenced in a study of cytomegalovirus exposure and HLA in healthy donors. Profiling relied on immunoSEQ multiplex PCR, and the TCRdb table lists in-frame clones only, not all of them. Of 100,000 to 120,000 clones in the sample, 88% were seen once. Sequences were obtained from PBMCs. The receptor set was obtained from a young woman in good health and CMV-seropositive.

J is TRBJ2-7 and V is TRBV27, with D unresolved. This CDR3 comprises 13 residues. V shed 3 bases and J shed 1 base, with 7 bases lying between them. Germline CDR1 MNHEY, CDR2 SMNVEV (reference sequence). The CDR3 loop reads CASSFRLSYEQYF. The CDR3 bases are TGTGCCAGCAGTTTTCGTCTATCCTACGAGCAGTACTTC.

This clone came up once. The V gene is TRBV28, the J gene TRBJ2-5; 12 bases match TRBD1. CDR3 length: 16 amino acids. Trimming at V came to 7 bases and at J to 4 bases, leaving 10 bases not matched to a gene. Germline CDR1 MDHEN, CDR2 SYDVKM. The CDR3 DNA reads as TGTGCCAGCACTTCCAGAGGGACAGGGGGCAGAGAGACCCAGTACTTC. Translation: CASTSRGTGGRETQYF.

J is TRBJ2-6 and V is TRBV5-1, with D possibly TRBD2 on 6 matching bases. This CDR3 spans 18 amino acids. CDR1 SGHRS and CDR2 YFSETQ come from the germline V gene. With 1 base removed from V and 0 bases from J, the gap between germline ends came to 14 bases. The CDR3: CASSLYPSASSGANVLTF. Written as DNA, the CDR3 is TGCGCCAGCAGCTTGTATCCTAGCGCCAGCTCTGGGGCCAACGTCCTGACTTTC.

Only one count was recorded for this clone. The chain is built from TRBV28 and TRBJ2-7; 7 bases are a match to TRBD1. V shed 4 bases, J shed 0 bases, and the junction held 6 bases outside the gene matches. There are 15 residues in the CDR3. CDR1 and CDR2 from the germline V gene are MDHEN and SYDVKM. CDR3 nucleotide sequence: TGTGCCAGCAGTTCCGGGACAGACTTCTCCTACGAGCAGTACTTC. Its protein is CASSSGTDFSYEQYF. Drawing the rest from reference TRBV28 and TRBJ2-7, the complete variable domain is DVKVTQSSRYLVKRTGEKVFLECVQDMDHENMFWYRQDPGLGLRLIYFSYDVKMKEKGDIPEGYSVSREKKERFSLILESASTNQTSMYLCASSSGTDFSYEQYFGPGTRLTVT.

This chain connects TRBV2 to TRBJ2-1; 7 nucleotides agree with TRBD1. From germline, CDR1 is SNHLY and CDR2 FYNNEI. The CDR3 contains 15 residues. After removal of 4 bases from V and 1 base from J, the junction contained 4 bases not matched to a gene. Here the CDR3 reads CASSGQGGSYNEQFF. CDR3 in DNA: TGTGCCAGCAGTGGACAGGGTGGGTCCTACAATGAGCAGTTCTTC.

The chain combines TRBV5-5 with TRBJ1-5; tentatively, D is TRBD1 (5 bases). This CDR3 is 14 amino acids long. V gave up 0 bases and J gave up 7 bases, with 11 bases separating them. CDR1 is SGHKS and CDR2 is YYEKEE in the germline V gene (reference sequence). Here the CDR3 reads CASSLGQGLQPQHF. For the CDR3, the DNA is TGTGCCAGCAGCTTGGGGCAGGGCCTCCAGCCCCAGCATTTT.

The CDR3 is CASSPAGTEKLFF. The DNA for the CDR3 is TGTGCCAGCTCACCAGCAGGAACTGAAAAACTGTTTTTT. The J gene is TRBJ1-4, the V gene TRBV18; D gene unclear. Looked up from germline, CDR1 is KGHSH and CDR2 is LQKENI. The V end lost 2 bases, the J end lost 7 bases, and 8 bases lay between the germline ends. This CDR3 contains 13 residues.

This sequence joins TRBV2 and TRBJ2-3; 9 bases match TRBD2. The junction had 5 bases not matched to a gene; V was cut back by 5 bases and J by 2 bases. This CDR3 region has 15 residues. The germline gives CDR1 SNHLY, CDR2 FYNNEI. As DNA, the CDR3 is TGTGCCAGCAGTTCCGGACTAGCGAACACAGATACGCAGTATTTT. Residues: CASSSGLANTDTQYF.

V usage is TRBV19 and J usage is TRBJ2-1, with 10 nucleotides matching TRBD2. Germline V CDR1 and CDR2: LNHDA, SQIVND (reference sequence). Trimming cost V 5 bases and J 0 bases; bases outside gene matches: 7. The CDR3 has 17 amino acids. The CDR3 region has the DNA TGTGCCAGTAGTCGCCTGGCTAGCGGGGGCTCCTACAATGAGCAGTTCTTC. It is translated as CASSRLASGGSYNEQFF.

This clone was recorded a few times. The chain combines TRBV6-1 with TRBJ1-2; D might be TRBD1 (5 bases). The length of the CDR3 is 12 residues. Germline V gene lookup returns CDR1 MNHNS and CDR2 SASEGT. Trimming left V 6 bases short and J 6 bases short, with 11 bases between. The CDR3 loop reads CASRTDTHGYTF. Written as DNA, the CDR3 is TGTGCCAGCAGGACAGATACCCATGGCTACACCTTC.

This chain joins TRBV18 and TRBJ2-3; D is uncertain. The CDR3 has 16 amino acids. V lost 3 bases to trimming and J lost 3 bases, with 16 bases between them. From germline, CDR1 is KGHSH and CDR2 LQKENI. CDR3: CASSPAAKPQTDTQYF. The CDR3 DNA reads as TGTGCCAGCTCACCCGCGGCGAAACCCCAAACAGATACGCAGTATTTT.

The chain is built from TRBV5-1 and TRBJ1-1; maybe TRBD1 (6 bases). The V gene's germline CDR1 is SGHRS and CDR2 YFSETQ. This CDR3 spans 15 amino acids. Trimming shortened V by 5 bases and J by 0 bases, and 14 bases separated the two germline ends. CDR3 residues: CASSRTTGVNTEAFF. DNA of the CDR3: TGCGCCAGCAGTCGGACGACAGGAGTGAACACTGAAGCTTTCTTT.

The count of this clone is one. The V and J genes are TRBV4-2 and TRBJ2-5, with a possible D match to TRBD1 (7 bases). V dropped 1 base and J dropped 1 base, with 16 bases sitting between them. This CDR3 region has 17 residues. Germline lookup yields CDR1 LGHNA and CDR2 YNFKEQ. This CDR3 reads CASSQGAGGRGQETQYF. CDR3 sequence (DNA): TGTGCCAGCAGCCAAGGCGCAGGGGGGCGGGGCCAAGAGACCCAGTACTTC.

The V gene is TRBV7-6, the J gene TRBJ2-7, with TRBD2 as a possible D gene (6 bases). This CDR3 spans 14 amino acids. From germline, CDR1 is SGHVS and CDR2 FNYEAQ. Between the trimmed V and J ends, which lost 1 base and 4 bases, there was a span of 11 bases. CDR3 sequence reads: CASSLGRGTYEQYF. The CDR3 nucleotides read TGTGCCAGCAGCTTAGGGCGGGGTACATACGAGCAGTACTTC.